Detailed here is one TCR beta chain. TCRdb independently ran MiXCR on the RT-PCR reads; one entry per CDR3 protein. The table lists about 680,000 distinct CDR3 sequences, more than 13% of them singletons. Looked up from germline, CDR1 is MDHEN and CDR2 is SYDVKM. This CDR3 has 16 residues. V lost 6 bases, J lost 5 bases, and 22 bases lay in between. The TCR sequence derives from a female donor in good health, serving as a healthy control. The V gene is TRBV28, the J gene TRBJ1-1; possibly TRBD1 for D (6 bases). The sample was memory CD4+ T cells from blood. CDR3 DNA sequence: TGTGCCAGCAGCCCCCCCGGGGGCGCATGGGTTACTGAAGCTTTCTTT. Amino acids: CASSPPGGAWVTEAFF.